A single sample gave rise to the 25 T cell receptor beta chains below, sequenced in a study of T cell changes during pregnancy in multiple sclerosis. Assay used: immunoSEQ multiplex PCR; TCRdb lists only in-frame clones, some missing. The sample yields over 45,000 clones, around nine tenths seen once. The specimen was peripheral blood, collected in the first trimester of pregnancy. The receptors stem from a female donor with multiple sclerosis, enrolled in a pregnancy study.

The rearrangement links TRBV5-6 to TRBJ1-2, with D unresolved. The CDR3 extends over 15 amino acids. Germline CDR1 SGHDT, CDR2 YYEEEE. Trimming shortened V by 1 base and J by 0 bases, and 10 bases separated the two germline ends. The CDR3 protein is CASSLLSPANYGYTF. The CDR3 nucleotides read TGTGCCAGCAGCTTGCTTTCGCCAGCTAACTATGGCTACACCTTC.

A remark on this clone: Within the sample, other DNA sequences also encode this same CDR3. This sequence joins TRBV19 and TRBJ1-5; maybe TRBD1 (5 bases). CDR3 length: 14 amino acids. Germline V gives CDR1 LNHDA, CDR2 SQIVND (reference sequence). The V end was cut by 3 bases, the J end by 2 bases, with 8 bases between. This CDR3 is CASSIFRGNQPQHF. The CDR3 nucleotides read TGTGCCAGTAGTATTTTCAGGGGCAATCAGCCCCAGCATTTT.

In the case of this clone: This sample also contains other DNA sequences that code for the same CDR3. This chain uses TRBV7-9 with TRBJ1-1, with D unresolved. Between the trimmed V and J ends, which lost 3 bases and 2 bases, there was a span of 7 bases. The CDR3 runs 13 residues. Germline lookup yields CDR1 SEHNR and CDR2 FQNEAQ (reference sequence). The CDR3 sequence: CASSLAANTEAFF. Here the CDR3 DNA reads TGTGCCAGCAGCTTGGCGGCAAACACTGAAGCTTTCTTT.

The V gene is TRBV5-1, the J gene TRBJ2-5, with D maybe TRBD2 (5 bases). Trimming shortened V by 5 bases and J by 0 bases, and 17 bases separated the two germline ends. Germline values: CDR1 SGHRS, CDR2 YFSETQ. The CDR3 runs to 16 residues. The CDR3 bases are TGCGCCAGCAGATTTACGGGCGGAGGATACCAAGAGACCCAGTACTTC. It encodes CASRFTGGGYQETQYF.

V and J are TRBV13 and TRBJ1-5; D uncertain. V dropped 4 bases and J dropped 1 base, with 8 bases sitting between them. This CDR3 spans 14 amino acids. Germline CDR1 PRHDT, CDR2 FYEKMQ (reference sequence). CDR3 nucleotides: TGTGCCAGCAGCTCTGGCCCGAGCAATCAGCCCCAGCATTTT. It encodes CASSSGPSNQPQHF.

V is TRBV19 and J is TRBJ1-2; TRBD1 might be the D (5 bases). The CDR3 totals 13 residues. Trimming removed 4 bases at V and 4 bases at J, with 10 bases between. Germline V gives CDR1 LNHDA, CDR2 SQIVND (reference sequence). CDR3 nucleotide sequence: TGTGCCAGTAGTACAGGGTTTGGCTATGGCTACACCTTC. This gives the protein CASSTGFGYGYTF.

The count of this clone is one. This chain joins TRBV11-2 and TRBJ2-3; the match to TRBD2 covers 10 bases. This CDR3 is 15 amino acids long. Unmatched junction bases numbered 7, after V lost 5 bases and J lost 5 bases. Germline V gene lookup returns CDR1 SGHAT and CDR2 FQNNGV. DNA for the CDR3: TGTGCCAGCAGCGATGGACTAGCGGAGGGAGATACGCAGTATTTT. Amino acid sequence: CASSDGLAEGDTQYF.

V gene TRBV6-5 combines with J gene TRBJ2-7; 7 bases are shared with TRBD2. This CDR3 spans 12 amino acids. V trimming: 4 bases; J trimming: 4 bases; junction bases outside the gene matches: 1. CDR1 and CDR2 from the germline V gene are MNHEY and SVGAGI. The DNA for the CDR3 is TGTGCCAGCAGTTGGGGGGGGTACGAGCAGTACTTC. Protein: CASSWGGYEQYF.

The chain joins TRBV6-4 to TRBJ2-1, with D hard to call. The CDR3 has 13 amino acids. Germline CDR1 and CDR2: MRHNA and SNTAGT. V was pared by 6 bases and J by 6 bases, with 12 bases between. DNA for the CDR3: TGTGCCAGCAGGGACCCTTTTTCCAATGAGCAGTTCTTC. This sequence encodes CASRDPFSNEQFF.

V is TRBV30 and J is TRBJ2-5, with TRBD2 matching 11 bases. With 3 bases clipped from V and 5 bases from J, the junction kept 11 bases outside the gene matches. The CDR3 consists of 16 residues. Looked up from germline, CDR1 is GTSNPN and CDR2 is SVGIG (reference sequence). The CDR3 here is CAWRSGLAGSGETQYF. The CDR3 region has the DNA TGTGCCTGGAGGTCTGGACTAGCGGGCTCCGGGGAGACCCAGTACTTC.

This chain connects TRBV10-2 to TRBJ1-1; D remains unclear. Germline V CDR1 and CDR2: WSHSY, SAAADI. Trimming pared 6 bases from V and 0 bases from J, leaving 8 bases between. This CDR3 region has 13 residues. The CDR3 sequence is CASRQLLNTEAFF. The CDR3 region has the DNA TGCGCCAGCAGACAGCTTTTGAACACTGAAGCTTTCTTT.

As concerns this clone: Compared with germline, one end of the junction differs, possibly owing to a read error. The V call is TRBV7-9, the J call TRBJ1-1, with D uncertain. Germline assignment: CDR1 SEHNR and CDR2 FQNEAQ (reference sequence). The CDR3 covers 10 residues. As DNA, the CDR3 is TGTGCCAGCAGCTTAGGAGGCGCACCCTTT. Protein: CASSLGGAPF.

The CDR3 DNA sequence: TGTGCCAGTACCAGGTGGTTAGCAGCGGGAGAGACCCAGTACTTC. Protein sequence: CASTRWLAAGETQYF. The chain joins TRBV19 to TRBJ2-5, with a weak D call TRBD2 (6 bases). The CDR3 has 15 amino acids. Trimming took off 7 bases at V and 4 bases at J, with 19 bases between the two ends. The germline V gene has CDR1 LNHDA and CDR2 SQIVND (reference sequence).

The chain has TRBV27 and TRBJ1-2, with 9 nucleotides matching TRBD1. Germline V gene lookup returns CDR1 MNHEY and CDR2 SMNVEV (reference sequence). The CDR3 length is 16 residues. The trim removed 5 bases at V and 4 bases at J, leaving 11 bases unmatched. The CDR3 DNA reads as TGTGCCAGCAGTCCCCTGGGGGACAGGGCTCCCTATGGCTACACCTTC. It encodes CASSPLGDRAPYGYTF.

This chain joins TRBV4-2 and TRBJ2-7; D possibly corresponds to TRBD2 (7 bases). CDR3 size: 16 residues. Germline CDR1 and CDR2: LGHNA and YNFKEQ. The V end was cut by 1 base, the J end by 3 bases, with 16 bases between. As DNA, the CDR3 is TGTGCCAGCAGCCAAGGTGCAGGGGAGGGGTACTACGAGCAGTACTTC. As protein: CASSQGAGEGYYEQYF.

The chain employs TRBV6-1 and TRBJ1-5, with a tentative D call TRBD1 (6 bases). The CDR3 consists of 15 residues. Germline lookup yields CDR1 MNHNS and CDR2 SASEGT. Trimming shortened V by 3 bases and J by 3 bases, and 12 bases separated the two germline ends. The CDR3 DNA reads as TGTGCCAGCAGTGAGGGGGCCTCCTACAATCAGCCCCAGCATTTT. Residues: CASSEGASYNQPQHF.

The chain is built from TRBV4-3 and TRBJ2-3; 16 positions agree with TRBD2. The germline CDR1 and CDR2 sequences are LGHNA and YSLEER. This CDR3 is 19 amino acids long. V shed 0 bases, J shed 4 bases, and the junction held 7 bases outside the gene matches. In DNA form, the CDR3 reads TGCGCCAGCAGCCAAGATACGGGACTAGCGGGGGGGCCCCCAGATACGCAGTATTTT. Amino acid sequence: CASSQDTGLAGGPPDTQYF.

The V call is TRBV10-3, the J call TRBJ1-6; a possible D gene is TRBD1 (6 bases). V shed 5 bases and J shed 6 bases, with 8 bases lying between them. The germline CDR1 and CDR2 sequences are ENHRY and SYGVKD. This CDR3 has 13 amino acids. This CDR3 reads CAISTGFNSPLHF. CDR3 nucleotide sequence: TGTGCCATCAGTACAGGGTTTAATTCACCCCTCCACTTT.

The rearrangement links TRBV4-3 to TRBJ2-2, with D possibly being TRBD2 (7 bases). In germline, CDR1 is LGHNA, CDR2 YSLEER. The CDR3 is 14 residues long. The V end lost 2 bases, the J end lost 6 bases, and 10 bases lay between the germline ends. The CDR3 protein is CASSQQGRAGELFF. As DNA, the CDR3 is TGCGCCAGCAGCCAACAGGGGAGGGCCGGGGAGCTGTTTTTT.

This clone has only one observation. This rearrangement joins TRBV9 to TRBJ2-3, with 9 bases lining up with TRBD2. Germline V gene sequence: CDR1 SGDLS, CDR2 YYNGEE. Losses at the gene ends were 2 bases for V and 2 bases for J; bases not matched to a gene: 3. CDR3 size: 15 residues. The CDR3 loop is CASSVAGGNTDTQYF. CDR3 DNA sequence: TGTGCCAGCAGCGTTGCGGGGGGGAACACAGATACGCAGTATTTT. Variable domain in full (rest from reference TRBV9 and TRBJ2-3): DSGVTQTPKHLITATGQRVTLRCSPRSGDLSVYWYQQSLDQGLQFLIQYYNGEERAKGNILERFSAQQFPDLHSELNLSSLELGDSALYFCASSVAGGNTDTQYFGPGTRLTVL.

This clone was observed a single time. This rearrangement joins TRBV19 to TRBJ1-2; 9 bases line up with TRBD1. CDR1 LNHDA and CDR2 SQIVND come from the germline V gene (reference sequence). V shed 6 bases and J 4 bases; nucleotides not matched to a gene: 9. The CDR3 is 15 amino acids. The CDR3 coding sequence is TGTGCCAGTAGCGCGCCGGGACAGGGTTTCTATGGCTACACCTTC. Translating gives CASSAPGQGFYGYTF.

The DNA for the CDR3 is TGTGCCAGCTCCCTAGGGGGGGACATAGCCTACGAGCAGTACTTC. Amino acids: CASSLGGDIAYEQYF. The J gene is TRBJ2-7, the V gene TRBV6-1; D is perhaps TRBD2 (7 bases). Germline CDR1 MNHNS, CDR2 SASEGT. V was trimmed by 8 bases and J by 2 bases, leaving 19 bases between them. The CDR3 sequence is 15 residues long.

This sequence joins TRBV6-5 and TRBJ2-3; D is undetermined. Germline V gene data show CDR1 as MNHEY and CDR2 as SVGAGI. This CDR3 is built from 13 residues. V gave up 6 bases and J gave up 1 base, with 8 bases separating them. CDR3 sequence (DNA): TGTGCCAGCAGGGCTGTGGGCACAGATACGCAGTATTTT. Protein product: CASRAVGTDTQYF.

The V call is TRBV5-1, the J call TRBJ2-7, with D hard to call. This CDR3 contains 14 residues. Germline CDR1 and CDR2: SGHRS and YFSETQ. V was cut by 0 bases and J by 6 bases, with 13 bases left in between. CDR3 DNA sequence: TGCGCCAGCAGCTTGGAGGTCAGGTTCAGCGAGCAGTACTTC. This encodes CASSLEVRFSEQYF.

This chain connects TRBV19 to TRBJ2-7; TRBD2 matches at 12 bases. The CDR3 contains 15 residues. The junction had 4 bases not matched to a gene; V was cut back by 4 bases and J by 3 bases. Germline V gene sequence: CDR1 LNHDA, CDR2 SQIVND (reference sequence). CDR3 protein: CASSTTSGGNYEQYF. Here the CDR3 DNA reads TGTGCCAGTAGTACTACTAGCGGGGGGAACTACGAGCAGTACTTC.